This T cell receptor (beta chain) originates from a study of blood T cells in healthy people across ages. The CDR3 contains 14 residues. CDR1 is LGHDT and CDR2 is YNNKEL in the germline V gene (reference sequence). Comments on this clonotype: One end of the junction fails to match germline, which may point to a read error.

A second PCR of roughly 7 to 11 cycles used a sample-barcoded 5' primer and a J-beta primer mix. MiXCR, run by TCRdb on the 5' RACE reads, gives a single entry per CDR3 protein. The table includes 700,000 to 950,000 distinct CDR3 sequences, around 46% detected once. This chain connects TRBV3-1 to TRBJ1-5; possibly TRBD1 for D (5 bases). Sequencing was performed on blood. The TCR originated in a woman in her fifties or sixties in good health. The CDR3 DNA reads TGTGTCAGCAGCCCTGGACATTCCAATCAGCCCCAGCATTTT. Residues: CVSSPGHSNQPQHF.